The T cell receptor (beta chain) under discussion was sequenced for a study of OX40 agonist ivuxolimab in advanced cancers. About the study as a whole: Ivuxolimab, which targeted the costimulatory receptor OX40 (CD134), was an agonistic, fully human IgG2 monoclonal antibody. Intravenous ivuxolimab was administered to patients every 2 weeks at six dose levels: 0.01, 0.1, 0.3, 1.5, 3 and 10 mg/kg. Of the roughly 52 patients in dose escalation, some 20 had hepatocellular carcinoma, approximately 15 had melanoma, 9 had renal cell carcinoma and 9 had head and neck cancer. In the dose-escalation cohort, 75% to 85% of patients were male, and the mean age was 60 years with a range of about 20 to 79. Patients were allowed to have had prior anti-PD-1, anti-PD-L1 or anti-CTLA-4 therapy, and 30% to 40% of the dose-escalation patients had previously received checkpoint inhibitors. Partial responses occurred in three dose-escalation patients, of whom one had hepatocellular carcinoma and two had cutaneous melanoma. Peripheral TCRbeta sequencing aimed to test whether ivuxolimab altered TCR sequence diversity and caused clonal T-cell expansion. The paper covers the monotherapy dose-escalation part of the phase I ivuxolimab trial, which included N of about 50 patients. Broader findings and caveats from the paper: After ivuxolimab, expanded clones were on average more numerous among CD8+ T cells than among CD4+ T cells. Clonal expansion of both CD4+ and CD8+ blood T cells was observed from baseline to week 6 at doses 0.1 to 3.0 mg/kg. In partial responders in the 0.1-3.0 mg/kg groups, normalized peripheral clonal expansion was found to be among the lowest, especially among CD8+ T cells. Antigen specificity was not determined for the clonally expanded peripheral T cells. Low levels of normalized T-cell clonal expansion were also shown by some nonresponding patients.

About this clone: Its antigen is not yet known. The record has no base qualities; no much larger clone is one base away.

For sequencing of the TCRbeta CDR3 region, genomic DNA was extracted from the sorted cells. The immunoSEQ Assay was used for sequencing of TCRbeta CDR3 regions. The clones in this table, taken by TCRdb from immuneACCESS, are in-frame only. Not every clone is retained; where verified, under half of the shortfall comes from an unresolved V gene, and the cause of the rest is unknown. The sample includes 20,000 to 30,000 clones, with 78% observed a single time. Around 1.4% of the sample comes from the top ten. Clipping removes 8 bases from V and 2 bases from J, with 11 as the unmatched junction base count. There are 15 amino acids in the CDR3, from cysteine to phenylalanine inclusive. The DNA shown is the 45-base CDR3, in frame from base 1. The germline V gene (reference sequence) gives CDR1 as LNHDA and CDR2 as SQIVND. Patients with a history of autoimmune disease or receiving systemic immunosuppression were excluded from the trial. Peripheral blood for TCR sequencing was collected from all dose cohorts at baseline, on cycle 4 day 1, and on cycle 7 day 1. The samples were drawn from a first-in-human, open-label, multicenter phase I dose-escalation trial of ivuxolimab. Adults with locally advanced or metastatic melanoma, renal cell, hepatocellular, or head and neck squamous cell carcinoma were enrolled in the trial. Before TCR sequencing, CD4+ T cells and CD8+ T cells were sorted from peripheral blood as separate populations.

The rearranged chain carries TRBV19 and TRBJ1-2; the junction holds 7 bases that match TRBD1. Sequenced material: CD4+ or CD8+ T cells sorted from blood, taken in a trial of the OX40 agonist ivuxolimab. The clonotype was recovered from an adult with an advanced solid tumor such as melanoma, head and neck, liver or kidney cancer. The CDR3 protein sequence reads: CASRDSSPGNYGYTF. The DNA reads TGTGCCAGTCGGGACAGCTCCCCGGGGAACTATGGCTACACCTTC.